The rows below give T cell receptor beta chains drawn from one sample of a study of response to subunit inactivated influenza vaccine. TCRdb called the RT-PCR reads again in MiXCR, with one record for every CDR3 protein. The sample includes approximately 530,000 distinct CDR3 sequences, approximately 7.1% seen only once; the top ten take 10% to 15%. Sequencing used PBMCs from blood, obtained less than 30 months after vaccination. Receptors originate from a man between 50 and 69 years old who received an inactivated influenza vaccine. The CDR3 runs from the conserved cysteine through the conserved F or W. Each record gives: CDR3 length, V gene, CDR3 protein.

len: 14; v_gene: TRBV28; CDR3aa: CASSHQGLNYEQYF
len: 12; v_gene: TRBV12-3/TRBV12-4; CDR3aa: CASSLVVQPQHF
len: 15; v_gene: TRBV7-6; CDR3aa: CASSLQTSGVYEQYF
len: 15; v_gene: TRBV28; CDR3aa: CASSLTRENRGSYTF
len: 13; v_gene: TRBV20-1; CDR3aa: CSAPRGASYEQYF
len: 14; v_gene: TRBV9; CDR3aa: CASSVGWGLNEQYF
len: 15; v_gene: TRBV28; CDR3aa: CASSSARLNVIEQFF
len: 12; v_gene: TRBV6-1; CDR3aa: CASNDRGYGYTF
len: 15; v_gene: TRBV20-1; CDR3aa: CSARQGAGSNQPQHF
len: 16; v_gene: TRBV7-2; CDR3aa: CASSLQSGTRNYGYTF
len: 14; v_gene: TRBV20-1; CDR3aa: CSARGTGGFYEQYF
len: 16; v_gene: TRBV20-1; CDR3aa: CSARDGQETWNTEAFF
len: 17; v_gene: TRBV4-3; CDR3aa: CASSQDRVPPNTGELFF